The sequence of this TCR beta chain was determined in a study of shared clonotypes between healthy human individuals (dated by TCRdb to 2018 to 2020). Background for the entire study: Three men and a couple of women, aged 18 to 49 years, made up the cohort. To increase sequencing depth and limit assay-specific biases, different laboratories used diverse techniques to prepare libraries and sequence TCR repertoires. Each donor's leukapheresis produced roughly between roughly 0.9 and 8.9 billion PBMCs. To estimate repertoire size and how much clonotype sharing occurs between individuals, the study deeply sequenced the blood TCR repertoires of about five healthy adults. What the authors observed across the whole study: Pairwise subsampling indicated that sequencing depth was expected to affect the degree of clonotype sharing among donors. Sampling was limited to blood, and TCR repertoires in tissue likely differ from TCR repertoires in blood. The small number of donors limited the genetic and exposure-history diversity represented.

TCR CDR3 regions were amplified from genomic DNA by multiplex PCR using the deep immunoSEQ assay. Extracted genomic DNA from each cell subset was spread evenly across all wells of several immunoSEQ 96-well plates, with each plate serving as a replicate. Each replicate PCR for unsorted PBMC received roughly 0.3 ug genomic DNA, equal to 30,000 to 35,000 T cell genomes. Ten immunoSEQ deep assay plates were used to sequence unsorted PBMC genomic DNA. Purified libraries were quantified with a Qubit 3.0 fluorometer, sized on a Bioanalyzer 2100, and re-quantified with the KAPA Library Quantification kit. A separate single-read 150-cycle Illumina NextSeq 550 flow cell was used to sequence each immunoSEQ 96-well plate. As for the authors' bioinformatics: Because only junctional sequences without quality scores were contained in the immunoSEQ output, filtering matching that applied to full-length reads could not be performed. To assign V/J genes and CDR3, sequences were annotated using PyIR, a Python wrapper for IgBLAST v1.9, with IMGT germline references. Any read was removed if the V/J assignment was weak (E-value above 1e-6), the CDR3 was missing, or the read contained stop codons, out-of-frame junctions, or ambiguous translated residues. V3J clonotypes were defined as sequences sharing the same inferred V gene, J gene, and CDR3 amino acid sequence. Percentage overlap between repertoires was computed as shared unique clonotypes divided by the size of the smaller repertoire. Richness of each repertoire was evaluated using RTK rarefaction, the Chao1 estimator, and Recon v2.1 estimates of unobserved clonotypes. TCRdb limited this immuneACCESS table to in-frame rearrangements with V and J called. A share of clones is missing; checked studies link under half to unresolved V genes, and the rest is unexplained. From that table come the V and J calls and clone size; the DNA was used to work out D and trimming. This sample lists around 430,000 clones; around 79% were detected once. The ten largest account for about 13% of the sample.

The donors were healthy, HIV-negative adults with no recently reported acute infections or vaccinations. Only Caucasian adults living in Nashville, Tennessee, USA were represented among the donors. For unsorted samples, about 85 million PBMCs were counted and genomic DNA was extracted with the QIAamp DNA Blood Mini kit. After blood collection by leukapheresis, PBMCs were isolated using Ficoll-Histopaque density gradient centrifugation and then cryopreserved in the vapor phase of liquid nitrogen. Regarding this clone: The antigen it recognizes is unknown. No base qualities exist here, and no much larger clone lies one base off it.

From a lookup of the germline V gene, CDR1 and CDR2 are ENHRY and SYGVKD. Trimming leaves V shorter by 7 bases and J shorter by 3 bases, with the junction holding 4 bases beyond the gene matches. From the cysteine through the phenylalanine, the CDR3 covers 15 amino acids. The retained sequence is limited to the CDR3, 45 bases, with the frame set at the first base. Material for sequencing was PBMCs. The rearrangement combines TRBV10-3 with TRBJ2-1; 12 bases in between match TRBD2. The sequence derives from a woman aged 35 to 49 in good health. Some clones in this sample may be carry-over from other donors' samples. The DNA reads as follows: TGTGCCATCAAGACGACTAGCGGGAGCTACAATGAGCAGTTCTTC. This encodes CAIKTTSGSYNEQFF.